A single sample gave rise to the 29 T cell receptor beta chains below, sequenced in a study of OX40 agonist ivuxolimab in advanced cancers. Data came from immunoSEQ multiplex PCR; TCRdb stores just in-frame clones and leaves some out. Of 60,000 to 75,000 clones detected, 85% to 95% appear once; the ten largest clones hold 1.1%. The sample was CD4+ or CD8+ T cells sorted from blood, taken in a trial of the OX40 agonist ivuxolimab. These receptors were taken from an adult with an advanced solid tumor such as melanoma, head and neck, liver or kidney cancer.

As for this clone: Being one base from a much bigger clone, this may be a read error. The rearrangement links TRBV5-1 to TRBJ2-2; D is unresolved. CDR1 is SGHRS, CDR2 YFSETQ, per germline. V lost 0 bases to trimming and J lost 1 base, with 4 bases between them. The CDR3 has 14 residues. The CDR3 DNA reads TGCGCCAGCAGCTTGGGAGGGAACACCGGGGAGCTGTTTTTT. It translates to CASSLGGNTGELFF.

This chain joins TRBV7-2 and TRBJ2-7, with D unresolved. The CDR3 contains 11 residues. Germline CDR1 SGHTA, CDR2 FQGNSA. Trimming shortened V by 6 bases and J by 3 bases, and 6 bases separated the two germline ends. DNA of the CDR3: TGTGCCAGCAGTGTCGACTACGAGCAGTACTTC. Its translation is CASSVDYEQYF.

V is TRBV7-3 and J is TRBJ2-3, with 11 nucleotides matching TRBD2. The CDR3 length is 15 residues. The ends lost 5 bases at V and 6 bases at J; junction bases unmatched: 7. The germline CDR1 and CDR2 sequences are SGHTA and FQGTGA. The CDR3 nucleotides are TGTGCCAGCAGCCTTAGCGGGGGGGCCCCGGATACGCAGTATTTT. Encoded protein: CASSLSGGAPDTQYF. Drawing the rest from reference TRBV7-3 and TRBJ2-3, the complete variable domain is GAGVSQTPSNKVTEKGKYVELRCDPISGHTALYWYRQSLGQGPEFLIYFQGTGAADDSGLPNDRFFAVRPEGSVSTLKIQRTERGDSAVYLCASSLSGGAPDTQYFGPGTRLTVL.

This chain connects TRBV9 to TRBJ2-7; perhaps D is TRBD1 or TRBD2 (5 bases each). Germline V gene data show CDR1 as SGDLS and CDR2 as YYNGEE. V was trimmed by 0 bases and J by 3 bases, leaving 22 bases between them. There are 18 residues in the CDR3. The CDR3 protein is CASSVGVGGRGPGYEQYF. The DNA for the CDR3 is TGTGCCAGCAGCGTAGGGGTTGGGGGAAGAGGTCCCGGCTACGAGCAGTACTTC.

V gene TRBV15 combines with J gene TRBJ2-1; 7 nucleotides match TRBD2. V shed 6 bases and J 4 bases; nucleotides not matched to a gene: 3. The length of the CDR3 is 13 residues. The germline V gene encodes CDR1 LNHNV and CDR2 YYDKDF (reference sequence). Here the CDR3 DNA reads TGTGCCACCAGTCTAGCGGCTTACAATGAGCAGTTCTTC. Protein: CATSLAAYNEQFF.

V gene TRBV2 combines with J gene TRBJ1-4; D gene unclear. CDR1 is SNHLY and CDR2 is FYNNEI in the germline V gene. The CDR3 loop spans 17 amino acids. Trimming stripped 0 bases from V and 5 bases from J, with 16 bases between. CDR3 sequence reads: CASSEALSWPINEKLFF. The CDR3 region has the DNA TGTGCCAGCAGTGAAGCGCTTTCTTGGCCAATCAATGAAAAACTGTTTTTT.

The rearrangement links TRBV5-4 to TRBJ2-1, with D possibly TRBD1 on 5 matching bases. V was pared by 4 bases and J by 0 bases, with 14 bases between. Germline assignment: CDR1 SGHNT and CDR2 YYREEE (reference sequence). The CDR3 covers 16 residues. This CDR3 is CASSLWTMNSYNEQFF. The CDR3 nucleotides are TGTGCCAGCAGCCTCTGGACAATGAACTCCTACAATGAGCAGTTCTTC. The full variable domain, with the rest looked up from reference TRBV5-4 and TRBJ2-1, is ETGVTQSPTHLIKTRGQQVTLRCSSQSGHNTVSWYQQALGQGPQFIFQYYREEENGRGNFPPRFSGLQFPNYSSELNVNALELDDSALYLCASSLWTMNSYNEQFFGPGTRLTVL.

The chain carries TRBV10-2 and TRBJ2-1; 14 nucleotides match TRBD2. The CDR3 has 14 amino acids. Trimming took 7 bases from V and 10 from J; bases not matched to a gene: 6. Germline V gene data show CDR1 as WSHSY and CDR2 as SAAADI. The DNA for the CDR3 is TGCGCCAGCACCGGGACTAGCGGGAGCGGAGAGCAGTTCTTC. The encoded protein is CASTGTSGSGEQFF.

CDR3 DNA sequence: TGTGCCAGCAGCGGATGGGGGATCTCCTACAATGAGCAGTTCTTC. This encodes CASSGWGISYNEQFF. The V call is TRBV9, the J call TRBJ2-1; D possibly uses TRBD1 or TRBD2 (5 bases each). CDR3 size: 15 residues. The V end was cut by 3 bases, the J end by 0 bases, with 10 bases between. Germline-derived CDR1 and CDR2 are SGDLS and YYNGEE.

This chain links TRBV6-5 with TRBJ2-7; TRBD2 matches at 12 bases. Germline V CDR1 and CDR2: MNHEY, SVGAGI. V was pared by 7 bases and J by 4 bases, with 5 bases of the junction left unmatched. The CDR3 consists of 14 residues. CDR3 loop: CASTELAGGYEQYF. The CDR3 coding sequence is TGTGCCAGCACTGAACTAGCGGGAGGATACGAGCAGTACTTC.

The chain uses TRBV30 and TRBJ2-7; D call uncertain. CDR3 size: 13 residues. V lost 3 bases to trimming and J lost 9 bases, with 18 bases between them. Germline CDR1 and CDR2: GTSNPN and SVGIG (reference sequence). CDR3 sequence (DNA): TGTGCCTGGAGGTCACCCCCAACCTTACGGCAGTACTTC. This gives the protein CAWRSPPTLRQYF.

The J gene is TRBJ2-7, the V gene TRBV6-1; D tentatively fits TRBD1 or TRBD2 (6 bases each). Germline CDR1 and CDR2: MNHNS and SASEGT. V dropped 6 bases and J dropped 0 bases, with 12 bases sitting between them. The length of the CDR3 is 14 residues. CDR3 loop: CASREGHASYEQYF. The CDR3 coding sequence is TGTGCCAGCAGGGAGGGACATGCCTCCTACGAGCAGTACTTC.

This chain links TRBV7-9 with TRBJ2-7; TRBD1 matches at 7 bases. The J segment lost 2 bases and the V segment lost 2 bases, leaving 9 bases of the junction unmatched. The CDR3 is 16 residues long. Per germline, CDR1 SEHNR and CDR2 FQNEAQ (reference sequence). This chain's CDR3 is CASSLSLGQETYEQYF. In DNA, the CDR3 is TGTGCCAGCAGCTTATCCCTCGGACAGGAGACCTACGAGCAGTACTTC.

This sequence joins TRBV2 and TRBJ1-2; no definite D call. Looked up from germline, CDR1 is SNHLY and CDR2 is FYNNEI. This CDR3 has 12 residues. V dropped 5 bases and J dropped 4 bases, with 8 bases sitting between them. The CDR3: CASSRDTYGYTF. CDR3 DNA: TGTGCCAGCAGTCGCGACACCTATGGCTACACCTTC.

The chain joins TRBV27 to TRBJ2-7; 8 nucleotides agree with TRBD1. Trimming at V came to 5 bases and at J to 2 bases, leaving 11 bases not matched to a gene. Germline values: CDR1 MNHEY, CDR2 SMNVEV (reference sequence). The length of the CDR3 is 16 residues. CDR3: CASSTFHRGTAYEQYF. CDR3 nucleotide sequence: TGTGCCAGCAGTACCTTTCACAGGGGGACCGCCTACGAGCAGTACTTC.

The chain couples TRBV7-3 to TRBJ1-1; D not certain. V was cut by 1 base and J by 4 bases, with 10 bases left in between. The length of the CDR3 is 14 residues. Germline V gene sequence: CDR1 SGHTA, CDR2 FQGTGA. The chain's CDR3 is CASSLNSVGTEAFF. The CDR3 DNA follows: TGTGCCAGCAGCTTAAACTCCGTAGGCACTGAAGCTTTCTTT.

The J gene is TRBJ2-3, the V gene TRBV29-1; the match to TRBD2 covers 8 bases. CDR1 and CDR2 (germline): SQVTM, ANQGSEA. Losses at the gene ends were 6 bases for V and 5 bases for J; bases not matched to a gene: 4. The CDR3 has 12 residues. CDR3 sequence: CSVAREGDTQYF. CDR3 bases: TGCAGCGTCGCTCGGGAGGGAGATACGCAGTATTTT.

CDR3: CASSYSTDRATYEQYF. The CDR3 nucleotides are TGTGCCAGCAGTTACTCGACGGACAGGGCAACCTACGAGCAGTACTTC. This chain links TRBV6-5 with TRBJ2-7; 8 nucleotides match TRBD1. Germline CDR1 and CDR2: MNHEY and SVGAGI. The junction had 6 bases not matched to a gene; V was cut back by 0 bases and J by 2 bases. The CDR3 spans 16 residues.

The chain has TRBV19 and TRBJ2-6, with D maybe TRBD1 (5 bases). Germline-derived CDR1 and CDR2 are LNHDA and SQIVND (reference sequence). The CDR3 runs 16 residues. Trimming pared 5 bases from V and 1 base from J, leaving 12 bases between. CDR3 residues: CASSLTTASGANVLTF. CDR3 sequence (DNA): TGTGCCAGTAGTCTAACGACAGCGTCTGGGGCCAACGTCCTGACTTTC.

V is TRBV6-1 and J is TRBJ1-1; D remains ambiguous. There are 13 residues in the CDR3. The germline V and J ends were trimmed by 2 bases and 5 bases, with 9 bases remaining between them. Germline-derived CDR1 and CDR2 are MNHNS and SASEGT. The CDR3 loop is CASSEILGTEAFF. The CDR3 DNA reads TGTGCCAGCAGTGAAATTCTGGGTACTGAAGCTTTCTTT.

The V and J genes are TRBV27 and TRBJ2-3; no clear D gene. CDR1 and CDR2 (germline): MNHEY, SMNVEV (reference sequence). This CDR3 comprises 13 residues. Trimming stripped 8 bases from V and 12 bases from J, with 21 bases between. In DNA form, the CDR3 reads TGTGCCAGCTGGGCCAATTCGATACCAGTCCAGTATTTT. The encoded protein is CASWANSIPVQYF.

The rearrangement joins TRBV11-2 to TRBJ2-7; D unresolved. The CDR3 sequence is 13 residues long. V was cut by 1 base and J by 1 base, with 5 bases left in between. Germline values: CDR1 SGHAT, CDR2 FQNNGV. The CDR3 nucleotides read TGTGCCAGCAGCTTAGGACAATCCTACGAGCAGTACTTC. This codes for CASSLGQSYEQYF.

The genes are TRBV6-5 and TRBJ2-5; 9 nucleotides align to TRBD1. The length of the CDR3 is 14 residues. The V gene's germline CDR1 is MNHEY and CDR2 SVGAGI. With 7 bases clipped from V and 2 bases from J, the junction kept 5 bases outside the gene matches. The CDR3 is CASIPGQGQETQYF. DNA of the CDR3: TGTGCCAGCATTCCCGGACAGGGGCAAGAGACCCAGTACTTC.

The genes are TRBV30 and TRBJ2-3; TRBD1 or TRBD2 may be the D gene (5 bases each). Trimming shortened V by 5 bases and J by 4 bases, and 16 bases separated the two germline ends. Per germline, CDR1 GTSNPN and CDR2 SVGIG (reference sequence). CDR3 length: 14 amino acids. The CDR3 bases are TGTGCCTGGGGGGACGGGCGGTCACCAGATACGCAGTATTTT. Amino acids: CAWGDGRSPDTQYF.

This sequence joins TRBV5-1 and TRBJ2-7; tentative D call: TRBD2 (6 bases). The CDR3 is 14 amino acids. Germline V gives CDR1 SGHRS, CDR2 YFSETQ. V lost 3 bases and J 3 bases, leaving 13 bases between the germline ends. The CDR3 bases are TGCGCCAGCAGCTGGGACTTTGGTTACTACGAGCAGTACTTC. Its protein is CASSWDFGYYEQYF.

The rearrangement links TRBV5-4 to TRBJ1-1; no firm D call. V lost 4 bases and J lost 0, with 10 bases in between. Per the germline V gene, CDR1 is SGHNT and CDR2 is YYREEE (reference sequence). The CDR3 is 14 residues long. The CDR3 DNA reads as TGTGCCAGCAGCAATCTAGATATGAACACTGAAGCTTTCTTT. Protein: CASSNLDMNTEAFF.

The rearrangement links TRBV10-2 to TRBJ2-4; D is possibly TRBD1 (5 bases). The CDR3 has 12 residues. Germline CDR1 WSHSY, CDR2 SAAADI. V lost 2 bases and J 8 bases, leaving 7 bases between the germline ends. This chain's CDR3 is CASSEQGYIQYF. In DNA form, the CDR3 reads TGCGCCAGCAGTGAGCAGGGTTACATTCAGTACTTC.

The chain employs TRBV5-1 and TRBJ1-2, with 10 bases aligning to TRBD1. The CDR3 has 14 residues. Per germline, CDR1 SGHRS and CDR2 YFSETQ. V shed 4 bases, J shed 8 bases, and the junction held 8 bases outside the gene matches. The CDR3 reads CASSPATGGRGYTF. CDR3 sequence (DNA): TGCGCCAGCAGCCCCGCGACAGGGGGCCGGGGCTACACCTTC.

The V call is TRBV5-4, the J call TRBJ2-1; 7 bases match TRBD2. Germline CDR1 reads SGHNT; CDR2 reads YYREEE (reference sequence). The CDR3 loop spans 13 amino acids. J gave up 7 bases and V 5 bases, and 6 bases lay outside the gene matches. The CDR3 DNA reads TGTGCCAGCAGGCCAGGACTAGGAAATGAGCAGTTCTTC. This sequence encodes CASRPGLGNEQFF.